The 24 T cell receptor beta chains below were found in one sample sequenced in a study of memory CD4+ T cells and cytomegalovirus serostatus. Clones were sequenced by immunoSEQ multiplex PCR, and TCRdb holds only the in-frame ones, with some missing. The sample lists fewer than 50,000 clones; 79% were seen once. The sort gate was single viable CD3+CD4+CD8-CD45RO+ cells for memory CD4+ T cells. The specimen was memory CD4+ T cells from blood. These receptors originate from an adult in good health and CMV-seronegative.

The chain is built from TRBV2 and TRBJ2-2; 7 bases fit TRBD1. Germline V lookup: CDR1 SNHLY, CDR2 FYNNEI. The CDR3 loop spans 15 amino acids. V dropped 2 bases and J dropped 1; count of bases not matched to a gene: 1. The CDR3 protein is CASSERTGNTGELFF. The DNA for the CDR3 is TGTGCCAGCAGTGAAAGGACAGGGAACACCGGGGAGCTGTTTTTT.

The rearrangement uses TRBV5-1 and TRBJ2-4; D is ambiguous. CDR1 SGHRS and CDR2 YFSETQ come from the germline V gene. The CDR3 runs to 16 residues. Trimming stripped 4 bases from V and 0 bases from J, with 14 bases between. In DNA, the CDR3 is TGCGCCAGCAGCAAACCTACGACCCAAGCCAAAAACATTCAGTACTTC. Protein sequence: CASSKPTTQAKNIQYF.

The chain joins TRBV5-4 to TRBJ1-2; no clear D. The CDR3 extends over 14 amino acids. Trimming removed 4 bases from V and 7 bases from J, with 17 bases in between. Germline lookup yields CDR1 SGHNT and CDR2 YYREEE (reference sequence). This chain's CDR3 is CASSQEIGLAGYTF. In DNA form, the CDR3 reads TGTGCCAGCAGCCAAGAGATCGGTCTTGCTGGCTACACCTTC.

J is TRBJ2-6 and V is TRBV11-3; D unresolved. CDR1 SGHNT and CDR2 YENEEA come from the germline V gene. The CDR3 has 14 amino acids. V lost 0 bases and J 0 bases, leaving 0 bases between the germline ends. The CDR3 DNA sequence: TGTGCCAGCAGCTTAGACTCTGGGGCCAACGTCCTGACTTTC. Protein product: CASSLDSGANVLTF. The full variable domain, with the rest looked up from reference TRBV11-3 and TRBJ2-6, is EAGVVQSPRYKIIEKKQPVAFWCNPISGHNTLYWYLQNLGQGPELLIRYENEEAVDDSQLPKDRFSAERLKGVDSTLKIQPAELGDSAVYLCASSLDSGANVLTFGAGSRLTVL.

CDR3 nucleotides: TGTGCCAGCAGCGTACAGGGGGACACTGAAGCTTTCTTT. This codes for CASSVQGDTEAFF. The chain recombines TRBV9 with TRBJ1-1, with 7 bases identical to TRBD1. The trim removed 1 base at V and 3 bases at J, leaving 0 bases unmatched. CDR1 is SGDLS, CDR2 YYNGEE, per germline. The CDR3 has 13 amino acids.

The chain couples TRBV5-5 to TRBJ1-2; 7 positions agree with TRBD1. This CDR3 comprises 13 residues. V trimming: 4 bases; J trimming: 4 bases; junction bases outside the gene matches: 4. Germline values: CDR1 SGHKS, CDR2 YYEKEE (reference sequence). CDR3 DNA: TGTGCCAGCAGCCAAGGGACAGTCTATGGCTACACCTTC. This encodes CASSQGTVYGYTF. The variable domain in full, with the rest retrieved from reference TRBV5-5 and TRBJ1-2, is DAGVTQSPTHLIKTRGQQVTLRCSPISGHKSVSWYQQVLGQGPQFIFQYYEKEERGRGNFPDRFSARQFPNYSSELNVNALLLGDSALYLCASSQGTVYGYTFGSGTRLTVV.

This clone was detected only once. This rearrangement joins TRBV6-5 to TRBJ1-2; D gene uncertain. The V and J ends lost 6 bases and 4 bases respectively, with 12 bases between them. The CDR3 length is 13 residues. Germline V lookup: CDR1 MNHEY, CDR2 SVGAGI. The CDR3 coding sequence is TGTGCCAGCAGCTCCGCAGGCCCCTATGGCTACACCTTC. Residues: CASSSAGPYGYTF.

This clone turned up a few times. V usage is TRBV28 and J usage is TRBJ1-5, with no clear D. Germline assignment: CDR1 MDHEN and CDR2 SYDVKM. The CDR3 is 14 amino acids. V lost 8 bases and J 0 bases, leaving 11 bases between the germline ends. The CDR3 DNA reads as TGTGCCAGCGGAAAGTACTATAGCAATCAGCCCCAGCATTTT. It specifies CASGKYYSNQPQHF.

The chain employs TRBV30 and TRBJ2-1, with no clear D. V was clipped by 4 bases and J by 2 bases, with 18 bases between them. CDR1 GTSNPN and CDR2 SVGIG come from the germline V gene (reference sequence). The CDR3 covers 16 residues. In DNA form, the CDR3 reads TGTGCCTGGAAGTTACTCCTCAATTATCCCTACAATGAGCAGTTCTTC. It encodes CAWKLLLNYPYNEQFF.

CDR3 sequence reads: CASSLLPGVNTEAFF. For the CDR3, the DNA is TGCGCCAGCAGCTTGCTTCCGGGGGTGAACACTGAAGCTTTCTTT. V gene TRBV5-1 combines with J gene TRBJ1-1; D perhaps matches TRBD1 (5 bases). The germline V gene encodes CDR1 SGHRS and CDR2 YFSETQ. The V and J ends lost 1 base and 0 bases respectively, with 10 bases between them. The CDR3 covers 15 residues.

This rearrangement joins TRBV12-2 to TRBJ2-1. TRBV12-2 represents a pseudogene. The length of the CDR3 is 9 residues. DNA of the CDR3: TGTGCAAGTCGACCAGAGCAGTTCTTC. Amino acids: CASRPEQFF.

V gene TRBV19 combines with J gene TRBJ1-1; D might be TRBD1 (5 bases). Germline lookup yields CDR1 LNHDA and CDR2 SQIVND (reference sequence). The germline V and J ends were trimmed by 0 bases and 4 bases, with 15 bases remaining between them. CDR3 length: 16 residues. The CDR3 DNA follows: TGTGCCAGTAGTATAGATAAGGGGTACCCTATCACTGAAGCTTTCTTT. Protein product: CASSIDKGYPITEAFF.

This sequence joins TRBV11-2 and TRBJ2-7, with 10 bases fitting TRBD1. The CDR3 runs 14 residues. Germline V lookup: CDR1 SGHAT, CDR2 FQNNGV. Losses at the gene ends were 2 bases for V and 6 bases for J; bases not matched to a gene: 4. CDR3 DNA sequence: TGTGCCAGCAGCTTATGGGACAGGGGAGGCGAGCAGTACTTC. It is translated as CASSLWDRGGEQYF.

The chain uses TRBV19 and TRBJ1-2; D uncertain. The CDR3 is 11 residues long. The germline V gene has CDR1 LNHDA and CDR2 SQIVND (reference sequence). V shed 6 bases and J shed 2 bases, with 4 bases lying between them. For the CDR3, the DNA is TGTGCCAGTAGACAAAACTATGGCTACACCTTC. Residues: CASRQNYGYTF.

This chain uses TRBV5-1 with TRBJ1-5; D not resolved. V lost 7 bases, J lost 2 bases, and 16 bases lay in between. The CDR3 is 15 residues long. The germline V gene has CDR1 SGHRS and CDR2 YFSETQ. CDR3 nucleotides: TGCGCCAGCCAAGCCGACCCTCGGGGCAATCAGCCCCAGCATTTT. Its protein is CASQADPRGNQPQHF.

J is TRBJ2-1 and V is TRBV6-6, with TRBD2 identical over 13 bases. In germline, CDR1 is MNHNY, CDR2 SVGAGI (reference sequence). This CDR3 comprises 16 residues. V lost 6 bases, J lost 8 bases, and 10 bases stayed unmatched. This CDR3 reads CASRAQTSGRLDEQFF. CDR3 nucleotides: TGTGCCAGCAGGGCACAGACTAGCGGGAGGTTGGATGAGCAGTTCTTC.

The chain joins TRBV5-6 to TRBJ2-1; the match to TRBD1 covers 11 bases. CDR3 length equals 15 residues. V was clipped by 5 bases and J by 5 bases; unmatched bases: 6. The germline V gene encodes CDR1 SGHDT and CDR2 YYEEEE. CDR3 in amino acids: CASRRGQGGNNEQFF. The CDR3 DNA is TGTGCCAGCAGGCGGGGACAGGGGGGTAACAATGAGCAGTTCTTC.

In this sample, this clone turned up once. The chain joins TRBV14 to TRBJ2-3; 12 bases agree with TRBD2. Trimming took 5 bases from V and 4 from J; bases not matched to a gene: 4. The germline CDR1 and CDR2 sequences are SGHDN and FVKESK. The CDR3 totals 15 residues. Here the CDR3 DNA reads TGTGCCAGCAGCTTCCGACTAGCGGGAGCAGATACGCAGTATTTT. It codes for CASSFRLAGADTQYF. The entire variable domain, with the rest obtained from reference TRBV14 and TRBJ2-3, is as follows: EAGVTQFPSHSVIEKGQTVTLRCDPISGHDNLYWYRRVMGKEIKFLLHFVKESKQDESGMPNNRFLAERTGGTYSTLKVQPAELEDSGVYFCASSFRLAGADTQYFGPGTRLTVL.

The chain links TRBV11-2 to TRBJ1-1; 9 bases are shared with TRBD1. Germline V lookup: CDR1 SGHAT, CDR2 FQNNGV. V gave up 0 bases and J gave up 5 bases; unmatched junction bases: 1. This CDR3 comprises 14 residues. CDR3 residues: CASSLEGTGTEAFF. The CDR3 region has the DNA TGTGCCAGCAGCTTAGAAGGGACAGGGACTGAAGCTTTCTTT.

This clone occurred once. The chain joins TRBV2 to TRBJ1-1; no reliable D call. The CDR3 consists of 10 residues. Germline V lookup: CDR1 SNHLY, CDR2 FYNNEI. V was cut by 7 bases and J by 7 bases, with 7 bases left in between. The CDR3 DNA is TGTGCCAGCAATTACCTTGAAGCTTTCTTT. Its translation is CASNYLEAFF. The full variable domain, rest sourced from reference TRBV2 and TRBJ1-1, is EPEVTQTPSHQVTQMGQEVILRCVPISNHLYFYWYRQILGQKVEFLVSFYNNEISEKSEIFDDQFSVERPDGSNFTLKIRSTKLEDSAMYFCASNYLEAFFGQGTRLTVV.

This rearrangement joins TRBV5-6 to TRBJ1-2, with 7 bases identical to TRBD1. J was trimmed by 4 bases and V by 4 bases; bases with no gene match: 10. Per the germline V gene, CDR1 is SGHDT and CDR2 is YYEEEE. This CDR3 is 15 amino acids long. The CDR3 nucleotides read TGTGCCAGCAGCCGGAACAGGGGCCTTGGCTATGGCTACACCTTC. Translation: CASSRNRGLGYGYTF.

The chain is built from TRBV7-8 and TRBJ2-7; weak D call: TRBD2 (5 bases). This CDR3 region has 14 residues. Trimming shortened V by 4 bases and J by 4 bases, and 14 bases separated the two germline ends. The germline V gene encodes CDR1 SGHVS and CDR2 FQNEAQ. In nucleotides, the CDR3 is TGTGCCAGCAGCTCTACTAGTTTGGTGTACGAGCAGTACTTC. As protein: CASSSTSLVYEQYF.

This clone was observed a single time. V usage is TRBV4-2 and J usage is TRBJ2-3; TRBD2 aligns across 9 bases. The germline V gene encodes CDR1 LGHNA and CDR2 YNFKEQ. V was pared by 0 bases and J by 0 bases, with 4 bases of the junction left unmatched. The CDR3 length is 17 residues. CDR3 in DNA: TGTGCCAGCAGCCAAGATCTGCGGGGGGGAAGCACAGATACGCAGTATTTT. Translating gives CASSQDLRGGSTDTQYF.

In its sample, this clone was seen a few times. This chain uses TRBV2 with TRBJ2-2; unclear D gene. With 1 base removed from V and 7 bases from J, the gap between germline ends came to 4 bases. The germline V gene has CDR1 SNHLY and CDR2 FYNNEI. There are 12 residues in the CDR3. Written as DNA, the CDR3 is TGTGCCAGCAGTGAAGGGATCGGGGAGCTGTTTTTT. It specifies CASSEGIGELFF.